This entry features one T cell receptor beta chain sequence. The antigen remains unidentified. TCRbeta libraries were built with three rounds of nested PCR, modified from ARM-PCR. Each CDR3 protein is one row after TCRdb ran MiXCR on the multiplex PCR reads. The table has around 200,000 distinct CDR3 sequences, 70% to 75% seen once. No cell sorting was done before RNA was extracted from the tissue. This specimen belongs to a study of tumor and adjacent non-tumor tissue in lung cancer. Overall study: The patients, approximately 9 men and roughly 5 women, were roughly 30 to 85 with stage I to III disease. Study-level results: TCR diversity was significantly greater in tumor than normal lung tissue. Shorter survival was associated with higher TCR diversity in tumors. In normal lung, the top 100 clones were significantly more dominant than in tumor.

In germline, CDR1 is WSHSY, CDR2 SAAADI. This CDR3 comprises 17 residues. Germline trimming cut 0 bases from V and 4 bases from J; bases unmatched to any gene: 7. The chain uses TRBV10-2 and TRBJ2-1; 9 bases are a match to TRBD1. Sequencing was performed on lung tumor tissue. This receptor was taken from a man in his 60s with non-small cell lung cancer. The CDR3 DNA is TGCGCCAGCAGTGAGTCGTCCGGGACAGGGTGTTACAATGAGCAGTTCTTC. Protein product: CASSESSGTGCYNEQFF.